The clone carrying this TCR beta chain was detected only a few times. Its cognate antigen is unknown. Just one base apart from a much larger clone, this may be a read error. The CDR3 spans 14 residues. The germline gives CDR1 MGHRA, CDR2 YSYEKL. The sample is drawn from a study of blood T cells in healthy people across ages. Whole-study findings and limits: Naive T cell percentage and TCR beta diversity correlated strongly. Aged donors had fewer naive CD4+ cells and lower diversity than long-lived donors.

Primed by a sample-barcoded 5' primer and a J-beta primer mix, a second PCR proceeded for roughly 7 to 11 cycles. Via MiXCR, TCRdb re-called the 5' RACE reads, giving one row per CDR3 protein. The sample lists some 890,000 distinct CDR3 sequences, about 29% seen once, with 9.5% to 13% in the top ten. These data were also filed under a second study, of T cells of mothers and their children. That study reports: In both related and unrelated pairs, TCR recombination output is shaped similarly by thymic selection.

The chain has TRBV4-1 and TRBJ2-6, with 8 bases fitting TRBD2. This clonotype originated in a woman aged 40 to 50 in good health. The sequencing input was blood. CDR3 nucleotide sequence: TGCGCCAGCAGCCACCCGGGGGGGGCCAACGTCCGGACTTTC. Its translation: CASSHPGGANVRTF.